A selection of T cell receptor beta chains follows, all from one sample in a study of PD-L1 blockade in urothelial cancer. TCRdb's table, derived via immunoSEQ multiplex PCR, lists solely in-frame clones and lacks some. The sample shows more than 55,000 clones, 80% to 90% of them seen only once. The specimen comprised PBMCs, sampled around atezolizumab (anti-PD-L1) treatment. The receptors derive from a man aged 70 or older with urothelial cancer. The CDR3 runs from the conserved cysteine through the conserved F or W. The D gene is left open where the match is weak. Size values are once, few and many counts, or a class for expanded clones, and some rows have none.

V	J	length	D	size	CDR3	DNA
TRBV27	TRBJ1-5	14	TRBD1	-	CASSSDRSHQPQHF	TGTGCCAGCAGTTCGGACAGGTCACATCAGCCCCAGCATTTT
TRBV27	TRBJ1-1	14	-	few	CASSYGRGNTEAFF	TGTGCCAGCAGCTACGGACGGGGGAACACTGAAGCTTTCTTT
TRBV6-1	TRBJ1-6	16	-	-	CASSEGQEVYNSPLHF	TGTGCCAGCAGTGAAGGACAGGAAGTCTATAATTCACCCCTCCACTTT
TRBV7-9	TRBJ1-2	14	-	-	CASSLGQDYYGYTF	TGTGCCAGCAGCTTAGGGCAGGACTACTATGGCTACACCTTC
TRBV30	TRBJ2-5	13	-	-	CAAEGRISRTQYF	TGTGCGGCGGAGGGCCGGATATCGAGGACCCAGTACTTC
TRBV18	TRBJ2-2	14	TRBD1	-	CASWGQSNTGELFF	TGTGCCAGCTGGGGACAGTCGAACACCGGGGAGCTGTTTTTT
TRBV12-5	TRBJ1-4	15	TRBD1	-	CASGSTGATNEKLFF	TGTGCTAGTGGGTCCACAGGGGCAACTAATGAAAAACTGTTTTTT
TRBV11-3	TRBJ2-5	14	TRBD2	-	CASSLGLAEETQYF	TGTGCCAGCAGCCTGGGACTAGCGGAAGAGACCCAGTACTTC
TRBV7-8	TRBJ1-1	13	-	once	CASSLGENTEAFF	TGTGCCAGCAGCTTAGGAGAGAACACTGAAGCTTTCTTT
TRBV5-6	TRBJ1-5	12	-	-	CASSALSQPQHF	TGTGCCAGCAGCGCTTTGAGTCAGCCCCAGCATTTT
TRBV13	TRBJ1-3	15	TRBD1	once	CASSAGQARGNTIYF	TGTGCCAGCAGCGCGGGACAGGCACGAGGAAACACCATATATTTT
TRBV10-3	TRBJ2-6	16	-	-	CAIGGGMVTGANVLTF	TGTGCCATCGGAGGCGGCATGGTAACTGGGGCCAACGTCCTGACTTTC
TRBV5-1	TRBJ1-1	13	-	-	CASSWGPDTEAFF	TGCGCCAGCAGCTGGGGCCCGGACACTGAAGCTTTCTTT
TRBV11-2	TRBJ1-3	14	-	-	CASSLDSTGNTIYF	TGTGCCAGCAGCTTGGACAGTACTGGAAACACCATATATTTT
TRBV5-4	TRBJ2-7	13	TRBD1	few	CASSFRDSYEQYF	TGTGCCAGCAGCTTCCGGGACAGCTACGAGCAGTACTTC
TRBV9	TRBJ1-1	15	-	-	CASSVEPTLDTEAFF	TGTGCCAGCAGCGTAGAGCCAACGTTGGACACTGAAGCTTTCTTT